The clone carrying this TCR beta chain was picked up one time. Its antigen remains unidentified. The entry originates in a study of T cell responses to AZD1222 COVID-19 vaccine. Broader study findings: In the spike-specific TCR repertoire, nearly half reportedly target unmutated variant regions. Regions 160-218 and 743-854 held dominance among vaccine-associated CD4 TCRs, which spanned spike.

Assay used: immunoSEQ multiplex PCR; TCRdb lists only in-frame clones, some missing. The repertoire holds under 140,000 clones, around 90% seen once, with around 15% in the top ten. In germline, CDR1 is SEHNR, CDR2 FQNEAQ (reference sequence). V trimming: 1 base; J trimming: 2 bases; junction bases outside the gene matches: 7. CDR3 size: 16 residues. This sample comprised peripheral blood, obtained 28 days after the second AZD1222 dose. The chain links TRBV7-9 to TRBJ1-2; 7 bases match TRBD1. This sequence was found in an adult who received the AZD1222 COVID-19 vaccine. CDR3 loop: CASSLGRAQGNYGYTF. CDR3 sequence (DNA): TGTGCCAGCAGCTTAGGACGAGCACAGGGGAACTATGGCTACACCTTC.